The clone carrying this T cell receptor (beta chain) was recorded many times. TCRbeta library construction was performed incorporating unique molecular identifiers. TCRdb recomputed calls from the PCR reads with MiXCR, one row per CDR3 protein. The table has approximately 150,000 distinct CDR3 sequences, more than 8% seen once. This specimen comes from a study of T-cell reconstitution after alpha-beta-depleted transplantation in children. After removal of 5 bases from V and 0 bases from J, the junction contained 6 bases not matched to a gene. The CDR3 totals 16 residues. The J gene is TRBJ2-3, the V gene TRBV12-3 or TRBV12-4; 9 bases are shared with TRBD2. The starting material was PBMCs, mostly from graft donor cells, obtained 180 days after TCRalphabeta/CD19-depleted stem cell transplant. The receptor was isolated from a female patient aged 2 to 10 who had a stem cell transplant for congenital amegakaryocytic thrombocytopenia, so the T cells may come from the graft donor. The DNA for the CDR3 is TGTGCCAGCAGTGGACGACTAGCGGAAAGCACAGATACGCAGTATTTT. Translation: CASSGRLAESTDTQYF.